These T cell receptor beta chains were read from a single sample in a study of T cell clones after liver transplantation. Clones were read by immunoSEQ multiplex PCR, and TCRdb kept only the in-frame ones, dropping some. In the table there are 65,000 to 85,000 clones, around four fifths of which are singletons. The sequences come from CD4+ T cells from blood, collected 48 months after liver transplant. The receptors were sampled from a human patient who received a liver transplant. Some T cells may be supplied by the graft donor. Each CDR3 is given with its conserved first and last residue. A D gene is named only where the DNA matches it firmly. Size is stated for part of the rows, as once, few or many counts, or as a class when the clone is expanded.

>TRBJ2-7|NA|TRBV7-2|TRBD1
TGTGCCAGCAGCTCCCGACAGGGGGCTGACGAGCAGTACTTC
CASSSRQGADEQYF
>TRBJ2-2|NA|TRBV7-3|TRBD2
TGTGCCAGCAGCTCCGGACTAGCGGGGGGCACCGGGGAGCTGTTTTTT
CASSSGLAGGTGELFF
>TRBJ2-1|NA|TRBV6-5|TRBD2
TGTGCCAGCACCGGACTAGCGGGACAGGTTGAGCAGTTCTTC
CASTGLAGQVEQFF
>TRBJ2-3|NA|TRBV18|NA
TGTGCCAGCTCACTCCTCCCCCAGGGCTCTAGCACAGATACGCAGTATTTT
CASSLLPQGSSTDTQYF
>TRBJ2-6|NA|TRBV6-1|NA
TGTGCCAGCAGTGCCCACACCCAATCTGGGGCCAACGTCCTGACTTTC
CASSAHTQSGANVLTF
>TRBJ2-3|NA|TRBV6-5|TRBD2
TGTGCCAGCAGTTCTCCTAGCGGAGGGCACACAGATACGCAGTATTTT
CASSSPSGGHTDTQYF
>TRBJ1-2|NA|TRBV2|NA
TGTGCCAGCAGCGAGGAGGACACAAGCTATGGCTACACCTTC
CASSEEDTSYGYTF
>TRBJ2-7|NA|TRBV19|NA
TGTGCCAGTAGTCAGGGGCCGGGGGGCGAGCAGTACTTC
CASSQGPGGEQYF
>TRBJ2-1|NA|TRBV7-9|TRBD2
TGTGCCAGCAGCTCCCCGAGGGCCAGACTAGCGGGAGCAAATGAGCAGTTCTTC
CASSSPRARLAGANEQFF
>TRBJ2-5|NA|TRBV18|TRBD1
TGTGCCAGCTCACCCCGACAGGGGGTGCAAGAGACCCAGTACTTC
CASSPRQGVQETQYF
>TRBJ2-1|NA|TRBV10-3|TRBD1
TGTGCCATCAGTGAGGGAGACAGGGGAAATGAGCAGTTCTTC
CAISEGDRGNEQFF
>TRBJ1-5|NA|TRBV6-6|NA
TGTGCCAGCAGTTACGCGGGTTATCAGCCCCAGCATTTT
CASSYAGYQPQHF
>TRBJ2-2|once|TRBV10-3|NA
TGTGCCATCAGGAGGGACGGCAATTCCGGGGAGCTGTTTTTT
CAIRRDGNSGELFF
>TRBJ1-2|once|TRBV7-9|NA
TGTGCCAGCAGCCCAGGGTTAAGGGGCTATGGCTACACCTTC
CASSPGLRGYGYTF
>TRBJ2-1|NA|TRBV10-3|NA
TGTGCCATCAGTGAGTCGGGGGCTTCTCCCCCGTTCTTC
CAISESGASPPFF
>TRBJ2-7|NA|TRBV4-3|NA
TGCGCCAGCAGCCAATGGGGGGACCGCTACGAGCAGTACTTC
CASSQWGDRYEQYF
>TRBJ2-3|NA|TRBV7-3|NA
TGTGCCAGCAGCTTAAGAAAGTACTCTCTCGATACGCAGTATTTT
CASSLRKYSLDTQYF